This T cell receptor (beta chain) came from a study of human T cells and chemical hapten exposure. The V gene's germline CDR1 is LGHNA and CDR2 YNFKEQ. Deletions cut 3 bases from V and 5 bases from J, with 16 bases between. This CDR3 is 15 amino acids long. In the original workflow: A per-sample median of approximately 87,000 TCRs was observed, with counts ranging from roughly 23,224 to 750,000. TCRdb re-analysed the RACE reads in MiXCR, keeping a single row per CDR3 protein. TCRdb, not the authors, supplied the V and J calls. Among fewer than 95,000 distinct CDR3 sequences listed, roughly a tenth were seen once. Documented time point: patch test 1, 2 weeks after DPC sensitization. Treatment denoted: therapeutic diphenylcyclopropenone sensitization with weekly scalp DPC. Suited to DPC and affected by alopecia, the donors ranged from 18 to 70 years old.

The sequence was collected from a man in his forties with alopecia areata. Some clones in this sample may be carry-over from other donors' samples. The V gene is TRBV4-2, the J gene TRBJ2-5; D call uncertain. This specimen consisted of whole blood, obtained in connection with sensitization to the hapten diphenylcyclopropenone (DPC). CDR3 protein: CASSHRDTASETQYF. Here the CDR3 DNA reads TGTGCCAGCAGCCACCGAGACACGGCAAGTGAGACCCAGTACTTC.